This paragraph reports one T cell receptor beta chain. The germline V gene encodes CDR1 SGHRS and CDR2 YFSETQ. V shed 5 bases, J shed 9 bases, and the junction held 8 bases outside the gene matches. CDR3 size: 14 residues. This sample stems from a study of blood T cell repertoires in COVID-19. In the original workflow: Amplification of reference gene primers was used by the study to estimate nucleated cell counts. The table came from immunoSEQ multiplex PCR; TCRdb's copy has only in-frame clones and leaves some out. That table is the source of V, J and clone size, and D and trimming were worked out from the DNA. The table records around 310,000 clones, 85% to 90% of them present only once. Among Cohort 3 donors, those recovered had two negative PCRs, clearance, or symptom resolution.

The chain is built from TRBV5-1 and TRBJ2-1; 10 positions match TRBD2. The specimen sequenced was PBMCs or T cells enriched from blood (not recorded which). The TCR originated in a woman aged 25 to 45 who had recovered from COVID-19. The CDR3 region is CASSPSGSGVEQFF. In DNA, the CDR3 is TGCGCCAGCAGTCCTAGCGGGAGCGGTGTTGAGCAGTTCTTC.